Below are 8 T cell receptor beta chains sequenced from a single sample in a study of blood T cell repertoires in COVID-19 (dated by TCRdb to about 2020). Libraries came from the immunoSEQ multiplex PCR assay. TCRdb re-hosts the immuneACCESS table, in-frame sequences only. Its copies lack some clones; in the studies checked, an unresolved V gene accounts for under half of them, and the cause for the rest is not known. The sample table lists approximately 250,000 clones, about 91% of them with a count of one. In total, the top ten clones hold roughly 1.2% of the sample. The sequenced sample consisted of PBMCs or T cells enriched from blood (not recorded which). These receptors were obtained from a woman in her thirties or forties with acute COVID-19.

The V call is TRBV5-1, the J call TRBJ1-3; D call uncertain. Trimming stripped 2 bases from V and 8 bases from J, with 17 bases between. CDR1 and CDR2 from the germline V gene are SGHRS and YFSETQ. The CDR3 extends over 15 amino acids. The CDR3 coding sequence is TGCGCCAGCAGCTTTTCTCGGAGGAGGGAGGACACCATATATTTT. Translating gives CASSFSRRREDTIYF. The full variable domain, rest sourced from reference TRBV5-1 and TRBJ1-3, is KAGVTQTPRYLIKTRGQQVTLSCSPISGHRSVSWYQQTPGQGLQFLFEYFSETQRNKGNFPGRFSGRQFSNSRSEMNVSTLELGDSALYLCASSFSRRREDTIYFGEGSWLTVV.

The CDR3 DNA sequence: TGTGCCAGCAGCTCCACTCGGTCCATTCAGCCCCAGCATTTT. It specifies CASSSTRSIQPQHF. The chain joins TRBV11-2 to TRBJ1-5, with D unresolved. Trimming left V 4 bases short and J 6 bases short, with 13 bases between. The CDR3 totals 14 residues. Germline lookup yields CDR1 SGHAT and CDR2 FQNNGV.

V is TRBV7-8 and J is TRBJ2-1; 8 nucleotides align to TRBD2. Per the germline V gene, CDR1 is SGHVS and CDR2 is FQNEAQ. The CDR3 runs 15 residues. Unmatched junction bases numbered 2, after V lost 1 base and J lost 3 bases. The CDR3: CASSLGLARYNEQFF. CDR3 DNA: TGTGCCAGCAGCTTAGGACTAGCGCGCTACAATGAGCAGTTCTTC.

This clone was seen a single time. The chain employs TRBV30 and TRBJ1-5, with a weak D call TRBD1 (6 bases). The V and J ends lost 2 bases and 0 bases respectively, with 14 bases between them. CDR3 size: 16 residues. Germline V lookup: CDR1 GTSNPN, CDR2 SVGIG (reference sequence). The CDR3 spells CAWSKRGAYSNQPQHF. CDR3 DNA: TGTGCCTGGAGTAAACGGGGGGCCTATAGCAATCAGCCCCAGCATTTT.

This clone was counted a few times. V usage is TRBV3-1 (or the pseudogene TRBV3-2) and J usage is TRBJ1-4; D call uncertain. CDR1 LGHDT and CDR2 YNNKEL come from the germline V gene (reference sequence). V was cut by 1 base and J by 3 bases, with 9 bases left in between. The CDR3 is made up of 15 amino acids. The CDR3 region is CASSQVWAPNEKLFF. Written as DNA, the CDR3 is TGTGCCAGCAGCCAAGTGTGGGCACCTAATGAAAAACTGTTTTTT.

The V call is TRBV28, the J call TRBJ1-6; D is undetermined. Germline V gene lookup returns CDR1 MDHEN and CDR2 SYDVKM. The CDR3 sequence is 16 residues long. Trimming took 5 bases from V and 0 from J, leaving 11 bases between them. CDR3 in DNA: TGTGCCAGCAGTAATGGTGGGAGCTCCTATAATTCACCCCTCCACTTT. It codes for CASSNGGSSYNSPLHF.

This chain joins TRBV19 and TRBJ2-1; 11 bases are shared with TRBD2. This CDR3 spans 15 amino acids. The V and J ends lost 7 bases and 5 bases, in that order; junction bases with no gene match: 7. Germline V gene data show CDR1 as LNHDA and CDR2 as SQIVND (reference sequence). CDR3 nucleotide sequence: TGTGCCAGTACCCCGACTAGCGGGGCCCACAATGAGCAGTTCTTC. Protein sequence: CASTPTSGAHNEQFF.

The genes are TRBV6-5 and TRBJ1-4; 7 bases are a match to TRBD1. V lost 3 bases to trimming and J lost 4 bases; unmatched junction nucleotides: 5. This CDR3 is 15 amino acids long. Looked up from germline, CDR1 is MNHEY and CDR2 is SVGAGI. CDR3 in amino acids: CASSYTDRLNEKLFF. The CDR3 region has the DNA TGTGCCAGCAGTTATACGGACAGGCTTAATGAAAAACTGTTTTTT.